The TCR beta chain under discussion was sequenced for a study of CD8 T cells in ankylosing spondylitis. Libraries for TCR beta were made by quantitative 5'-RACE with molecular barcodes. Each CDR3 protein is one row after TCRdb ran MiXCR on the 5' RACE reads. The repertoire has 800,000 to 900,000 distinct CDR3 sequences, roughly 12% of them found once; the top ten carry approximately 0.51%. Concerning this clonotype: Its antigen remains unknown.

Deletions cut 3 bases from V and 2 bases from J, with 12 bases between. Germline values: CDR1 SGHRS, CDR2 YFSETQ. The CDR3 extends over 15 amino acids. Overall study findings and caveats: Both synovial fluid and blood in reactive arthritis had previously been reported to carry some motif variants. Matched ankylosing spondylitis synovial fluid reportedly showed significant enrichment of disease-linked clones. Disease-linked clones were CD8+ and relatively rare in peripheral blood. What seemed typical of ankylosing spondylitis blood was a TCR beta motif built from about eight highly homologous variants.

The V gene is TRBV5-1, the J gene TRBJ2-1; D perhaps matches TRBD1 (6 bases). Sequences were obtained from blood, either unsorted or a sorted T cell fraction (not recorded which). This receptor was taken from a male donor with ankylosing spondylitis. CDR3 nucleotides: TGCGCCAGCAGCTCGTTGACAGGCACCTACAATGAGCAGTTCTTC. Translating gives CASSSLTGTYNEQFF.